What follows are 13 T cell receptor beta chains derived from one specimen sequenced in a study of CD8 T cells in ankylosing spondylitis. TCRdb reanalysed the 5' RACE reads using MiXCR and keeps one entry per CDR3 protein. The repertoire consists of 300,000 to 350,000 distinct CDR3 sequences, with 11% occurring once and the leading ten covering 9.1%. The specimen was blood, either unsorted or a sorted T cell fraction (not recorded which). These receptors all stem from a female donor with ankylosing spondylitis or in good health (not recorded which).

This clonotype was detected only a few times. The chain is built from TRBV3-1 and TRBJ1-1; D is undetermined. The CDR3 contains 12 residues. Trimming pared 5 bases from V and 1 base from J, leaving 5 bases between. Germline CDR1 reads LGHDT; CDR2 reads YNNKEL (reference sequence). As DNA, the CDR3 is TGTGCCAGCAGCGCTCCGAACACTGAAGCTTTCTTT. Translated, it gives CASSAPNTEAFF.

This clonotype was observed many times. The rearrangement joins TRBV28 to TRBJ1-1; D gene uncertain. The germline V gene has CDR1 MDHEN and CDR2 SYDVKM. Trimming shortened V by 6 bases and J by 4 bases, and 12 bases separated the two germline ends. The CDR3 is 13 residues long. The CDR3 nucleotides read TGTGCCAGCAGATCCCGGGGTTTCACTGAAGCTTTCTTT. It encodes CASRSRGFTEAFF.

This clonotype was recorded a few times. The V gene is TRBV18, the J gene TRBJ1-2; D remains unclear. The V gene's germline CDR1 is KGHSH and CDR2 LQKENI. Trimming removed 3 bases at V and 2 bases at J, with 16 bases between. CDR3 length: 16 amino acids. The CDR3, as DNA: TGTGCCAGCTCACCGATCTCCCCATCGAAAAACTATGGCTACACCTTC. Translating gives CASSPISPSKNYGYTF. The complete variable domain, with remaining parts taken from reference TRBV18 and TRBJ1-2, reads NAGVMQNPRHLVRRRGQEARLRCSPMKGHSHVYWYRQLPEEGLKFMVYLQKENIIDESGMPKERFSAEFPKEGPSILRIQQVVRGDSAAYFCASSPISPSKNYGYTFGSGTRLTVV.

This clonotype was recorded many times. J is TRBJ1-4 and V is TRBV20-1, with 7 bases identical to TRBD1. Germline-derived CDR1 and CDR2 are DFQATT and SNEGSKA (reference sequence). With V trimmed by 3 bases and J by 5 bases, 9 bases remained unmatched. The CDR3 spans 15 residues. In DNA form, the CDR3 reads TGCAGTGCTAGGAGTGACAGGGCTATGAATGAAAAACTGTTTTTT. Its protein product is CSARSDRAMNEKLFF.

In this sample, this clonotype turned up many times. V usage is TRBV5-5 and J usage is TRBJ2-1, with D perhaps TRBD1 (6 bases). The CDR3 is 12 amino acids. Germline V CDR1 and CDR2: SGHKS, YYEKEE (reference sequence). Trimming cost V 4 bases and J 5 bases, with 7 bases left between them. CDR3 region: CASSRQDNEQFF. The CDR3 region has the DNA TGTGCCAGCAGCAGACAGGACAATGAGCAGTTCTTC.

V and J are TRBV4-2 and TRBJ2-3; 7 nucleotides agree with TRBD2. The CDR3 sequence is 17 residues long. Germline V gene lookup returns CDR1 LGHNA and CDR2 YNFKEQ. The junction had 10 bases not matched to a gene; V was cut back by 0 bases and J by 4 bases. The chain's CDR3 is CASSQDWAGAPPDTQYF. CDR3 sequence (DNA): TGTGCCAGCAGCCAAGATTGGGCGGGAGCCCCGCCAGATACGCAGTATTTT.

This clonotype has ten or more counts. The chain has TRBV20-1 and TRBJ1-1; D not certain. The CDR3 totals 10 residues. The V end lost 0 bases, the J end lost 12 bases, and 8 bases lay between the germline ends. The germline gives CDR1 DFQATT, CDR2 SNEGSKA (reference sequence). This CDR3 reads CSARDSRTFF. The CDR3 nucleotides are TGCAGTGCTAGAGATTCTAGGACTTTCTTT.

V gene TRBV10-3 combines with J gene TRBJ2-1; D unclear. The V end was cut by 2 bases, the J end by 9 bases, with 14 bases between. This CDR3 region has 14 residues. Germline CDR1 and CDR2: ENHRY and SYGVKD. CDR3 bases: TGTGCCATCAGTGAGGAAAGAAGTTTTGGTGAGCAGTTCTTC. As protein: CAISEERSFGEQFF.

This clonotype showed up many times. The chain couples TRBV5-1 to TRBJ2-3; 8 bases agree with TRBD1. The V segment lost 4 bases and the J segment 4 bases; nucleotides outside the gene matches: 14. CDR1 is SGHRS and CDR2 is YFSETQ in the germline V gene. The CDR3 spans 17 residues. CDR3 DNA: TGCGCCAGCAGCCGCCCTAATAGGACAGGGAATTCAGATACGCAGTATTTT. Translating gives CASSRPNRTGNSDTQYF.

As to this clonotype: The junction does not match germline at one end; this may be a read error. The gene calls are TRBV12-3 or TRBV12-4 and TRBJ1-5; D is uncertain. The CDR3 has 14 amino acids. The DNA for the CDR3 is TGTGCCAGAAGTTTGGGCGGTAGCAATCAGCCCCAGCATTTT. This translates into CARSLGGSNQPQHF.

This clonotype was observed at least ten times. This sequence joins TRBV20-1 and TRBJ2-7; D is possibly TRBD2 (5 bases). The CDR3 length is 14 residues. Germline assignment: CDR1 DFQATT and CDR2 SNEGSKA (reference sequence). V was cut by 3 bases and J by 3 bases, with 15 bases left in between. The CDR3 loop reads CSASPPGRVYEQYF. The CDR3 DNA is TGCAGTGCTAGTCCCCCCGGGCGGGTCTACGAGCAGTACTTC.

As for this clonotype: A much larger clonotype is one base distant, so this may be a read error. This CDR3 fails to terminate in the conserved phenylalanine or tryptophan, so it likely reflects a read error. This rearrangement joins TRBV6-1 to TRBJ2-5; 7 bases are shared with TRBD2. The CDR3 spans 15 residues. V dropped 8 bases and J dropped 4; count of bases not matched to a gene: 13. CDR1 MNHNS and CDR2 SASEGT come from the germline V gene. The CDR3 DNA sequence: TGTGCCAGCGAAGCGGCGGGAGATGTGTCAGAGACCCAGTACTCC. Translating it yields CASEAAGDVSETQYS.

This clonotype was seen many times. V usage is TRBV5-1 and J usage is TRBJ1-2, with D hard to call. The CDR3 runs 14 residues. In germline, CDR1 is SGHRS, CDR2 YFSETQ. V gave up 5 bases and J gave up 6 bases, with 17 bases separating them. The CDR3 sequence is CASSGNQWGNGYTF. For the CDR3, the DNA is TGCGCCAGCAGTGGAAATCAGTGGGGAAATGGCTACACCTTC.